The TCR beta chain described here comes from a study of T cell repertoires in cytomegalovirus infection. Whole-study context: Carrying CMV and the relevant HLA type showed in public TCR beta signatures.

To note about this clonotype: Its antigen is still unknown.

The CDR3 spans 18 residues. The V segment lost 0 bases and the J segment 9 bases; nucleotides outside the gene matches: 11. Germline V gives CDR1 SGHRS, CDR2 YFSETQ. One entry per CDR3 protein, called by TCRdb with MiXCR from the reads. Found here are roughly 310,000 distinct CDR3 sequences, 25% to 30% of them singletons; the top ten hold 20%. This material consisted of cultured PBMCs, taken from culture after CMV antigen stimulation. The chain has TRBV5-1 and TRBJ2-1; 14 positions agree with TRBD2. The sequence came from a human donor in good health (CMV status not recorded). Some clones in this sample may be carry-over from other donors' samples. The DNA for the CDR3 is TGCGCCAGCAGCTTGGGACCTCCGGGACTAGCGGGAGAAGGTGAGCAGTTCTTC. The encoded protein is CASSLGPPGLAGEGEQFF.